The 29 T cell receptor beta chains below were found in one sample sequenced in a study of blood T cell repertoires in COVID-19. Only in-frame clones appear in the TCRdb table, and some are missing; sequencing was by immunoSEQ multiplex PCR. The data hold 130,000 or so clones, with about 76% observed a single time. Material for sequencing was peripheral blood. Every receptor here comes from a woman aged 60 to 75 with active or convalescent COVID-19.

CDR3 protein: CASSFFRPESLRQPQHF. The DNA of the CDR3 is TGTGCCAGCAGTTTTTTCAGGCCCGAATCCTTGCGTCAGCCCCAGCATTTT. This chain uses TRBV28 with TRBJ1-5; D gene uncertain. V lost 3 bases, J lost 6 bases, and 21 bases lay in between. The CDR3 consists of 17 residues. Germline CDR1 and CDR2: MDHEN and SYDVKM.

The genes are TRBV5-5 and TRBJ2-3; maybe TRBD2 (6 bases). V shed 0 bases and J shed 2 bases, with 13 bases lying between them. CDR1 is SGHKS, CDR2 YYEKEE, per germline (reference sequence). The CDR3 loop spans 16 amino acids. The CDR3 sequence: CASSLVLGGVTDTQYF. The CDR3 DNA reads TGTGCCAGCAGCTTGGTTCTGGGGGGAGTCACAGATACGCAGTATTTT.

The chain employs TRBV2 and TRBJ2-7, with 9 bases aligning to TRBD2. The CDR3 has 15 amino acids. V lost 6 bases and J lost 4; bases outside the gene matches: 10. Germline-derived CDR1 and CDR2 are SNHLY and FYNNEI. The CDR3 nucleotides are TGTGCCAGCAGCGTACTTAGCGGGGGCGGGTACGAGCAGTACTTC. Its translation is CASSVLSGGGYEQYF.

The chain uses TRBV7-2 and TRBJ2-2, with unresolved D. Trimming pared 5 bases from V and 4 bases from J, leaving 17 bases between. CDR1 and CDR2 (germline): SGHTA, FQGNSA. This CDR3 is 16 amino acids long. The CDR3 region has the DNA TGTGCCAGCAGCCCACGTCCCGGGTCCACCACCGGGGAGCTGTTTTTT. Translated, it gives CASSPRPGSTTGELFF.

There are a few counts of this clone. The chain links TRBV6-6 to TRBJ2-7, with 11 bases aligning to TRBD2. Per germline, CDR1 MNHNY and CDR2 SVGAGI (reference sequence). The V segment lost 6 bases and the J segment 1 base; nucleotides outside the gene matches: 5. CDR3 size: 15 residues. CDR3 sequence: CASRPTSGNSYEQYF. The CDR3 DNA is TGTGCCAGCAGACCGACTAGCGGGAATTCCTACGAGCAGTACTTC.

This clone was picked up one time. The chain is built from TRBV21-1 and TRBJ2-7; TRBD2 is taken as the D call from the table, unchecked against the DNA. TRBV21-1 has pseudogene status. This CDR3 contains 16 residues. CDR3 residues: CASSSGGTSGDYEQYV. The DNA for the CDR3 is TGTGCCAGCAGCAGTGGAGGGACTAGCGGGGACTACGAGCAGTACGTC.

This clone was seen a handful of times. The chain is built from TRBV14 and TRBJ1-2; tentative D call: TRBD1 (6 bases). The V and J ends lost 1 base and 4 bases respectively, with 7 bases between them. The CDR3 loop spans 13 amino acids. Germline CDR1 SGHDN, CDR2 FVKESK. For the CDR3, the DNA is TGTGCCAGCAGCCAAGGCAGGGGCTATGGCTACACCTTC. Translated, it gives CASSQGRGYGYTF. Full variable domain (missing parts from reference TRBV14 and TRBJ1-2): EAGVTQFPSHSVIEKGQTVTLRCDPISGHDNLYWYRRVMGKEIKFLLHFVKESKQDESGMPNNRFLAERTGGTYSTLKVQPAELEDSGVYFCASSQGRGYGYTFGSGTRLTVV.

This clone has a single count. The chain couples TRBV5-1 to TRBJ2-5; the match to TRBD1 covers 7 bases. After removal of 4 bases from V and 5 bases from J, the junction contained 17 bases not matched to a gene. CDR3 size: 17 residues. Looked up from germline, CDR1 is SGHRS and CDR2 is YFSETQ. CDR3 in DNA: TGCGCCAGCAGCCTAGGATCTGACAGGGTAGGGGACGAGACCCAGTACTTC. Translation gives CASSLGSDRVGDETQYF. Drawing the rest from reference TRBV5-1 and TRBJ2-5, the complete variable domain is KAGVTQTPRYLIKTRGQQVTLSCSPISGHRSVSWYQQTPGQGLQFLFEYFSETQRNKGNFPGRFSGRQFSNSRSEMNVSTLELGDSALYLCASSLGSDRVGDETQYFGPGTRLLVL.

The V gene is TRBV28, the J gene TRBJ1-5; 7 nucleotides agree with TRBD1. CDR3 length: 15 residues. The V segment lost 7 bases and the J segment 4 bases; nucleotides outside the gene matches: 10. The V gene's germline CDR1 is MDHEN and CDR2 SYDVKM. The CDR3 sequence: CASTRETGLNQPQHF. Written as DNA, the CDR3 is TGTGCCAGCACAAGGGAGACAGGGTTAAATCAGCCCCAGCATTTT.

This clone has only a few counts. This chain links TRBV21-1 with TRBJ1-4. TRBV21-1 is deemed a pseudogene. The CDR3 spans 18 residues. For the CDR3, the DNA is TGTGCCAGCAGCAAAAGGGAGGCAGGGTTACGCTATCAAGAAAAACTGTTTTTT. Amino acid sequence: CASSKREAGLRYQEKLFF.

This clone was seen a handful of times. The rearrangement links TRBV7-2 to TRBJ1-3, with unresolved D. From germline, CDR1 is SGHTA and CDR2 FQGNSA. Trimming shortened V by 5 bases and J by 0 bases, and 11 bases separated the two germline ends. This CDR3 spans 15 amino acids. The chain's CDR3 is CASSLNPGSGNTIYF. CDR3 nucleotides: TGTGCCAGCAGCCTTAACCCGGGCTCTGGAAACACCATATATTTT.

The J gene is TRBJ1-4, the V gene TRBV27, with D maybe TRBD1 (6 bases). There are 19 residues in the CDR3. Trimming shortened V by 2 bases and J by 2 bases, and 21 bases separated the two germline ends. Germline-derived CDR1 and CDR2 are MNHEY and SMNVEV (reference sequence). The CDR3, as DNA: TGTGCCAGCAGTTTAAGCCCCCACAGGGAGGGTGCGACTAATGAAAAACTGTTTTTT. It yields the protein CASSLSPHREGATNEKLFF.

As concerns this clone: The junction differs from germline at one of its ends, possibly a read error. This chain joins TRBV7-2 and TRBJ2-2; TRBD2 agrees at 12 bases. CDR1 and CDR2 from the germline V gene are SGHTA and FQGNSA. The CDR3 runs to 15 residues. CDR3 DNA: TGTGCCAGCAGCCTAGCGGGAGGGCGATCCGGGGAGCTGTTTTTT. Its protein product is CASSLAGGRSGELFF.

This chain links TRBV6-6 with TRBJ1-3; TRBD1 matches at 8 bases. CDR1 MNHNY and CDR2 SVGAGI come from the germline V gene (reference sequence). V lost 5 bases and J lost 4; bases outside the gene matches: 13. The CDR3 is made up of 17 amino acids. The CDR3 is CASSQKGQGARGNTIYF. In nucleotides, the CDR3 is TGTGCCAGCAGTCAAAAGGGCCAGGGGGCAAGGGGAAACACCATATATTTT.

CDR3 sequence: CASGITRTEAFF. CDR3 sequence (DNA): TGTGCCAGCGGTATCACGAGGACTGAAGCTTTCTTT. The V gene is TRBV2, the J gene TRBJ1-1; D uncertain. This CDR3 has 12 residues. CDR1 is SNHLY and CDR2 is FYNNEI in the germline V gene. Trimming left V 8 bases short and J 5 bases short, with 12 bases between.

The chain combines TRBV4-3 with TRBJ2-7; D might be TRBD2 (6 bases). This CDR3 is built from 15 residues. The ends were cut back, 4 bases at V and 5 bases at J, with 18 bases in the middle. Looked up from germline, CDR1 is LGHNA and CDR2 is YSLEER. The CDR3 region is CASSPRKGGSDEQYF. The DNA for the CDR3 is TGCGCCAGCAGCCCCAGAAAAGGAGGGTCGGACGAGCAGTACTTC.

This clone was seen once. The CDR3 nucleotides read TGTGCCAGCAGTTTATACGGGGGAGCAGGAAACACCATATATTTT. Encoded protein: CASSLYGGAGNTIYF. The chain couples TRBV28 to TRBJ1-3; tentatively, D is TRBD1 (5 bases). The V end lost 1 base, the J end lost 4 bases, and 11 bases lay between the germline ends. The V gene's germline CDR1 is MDHEN and CDR2 SYDVKM. The CDR3 length is 15 residues.

This clone was observed once. The chain employs TRBV10-3 and TRBJ2-2, with 8 bases that match TRBD1. This CDR3 is built from 16 residues. Germline V gives CDR1 ENHRY, CDR2 SYGVKD. J was trimmed by 0 bases and V by 4 bases; bases with no gene match: 4. The DNA of the CDR3 is TGTGCCATCAGTGTGACAGGGGAAGCGAACACCGGGGAGCTGTTTTTT. It encodes CAISVTGEANTGELFF.

The chain recombines TRBV5-1 with TRBJ1-5, with D hard to call. CDR3 size: 13 residues. Germline loops: CDR1 SGHRS, CDR2 YFSETQ. V dropped 4 bases and J dropped 5 bases, with 10 bases sitting between them. The CDR3 DNA follows: TGCGCCAGCAGCCTCGATTCAGATCAGCCCCAGCATTTT. Encoded protein: CASSLDSDQPQHF.

The chain carries TRBV5-1 and TRBJ2-6, with 8 nucleotides matching TRBD1. V was pared by 2 bases and J by 0 bases, with 4 bases of the junction left unmatched. The CDR3 extends over 17 amino acids. CDR1 and CDR2 (germline): SGHRS, YFSETQ. The CDR3 DNA sequence: TGCGCCAGCAGCTTAGGGACAGGATCCTCTGGGGCCAACGTCCTGACTTTC. Its translation is CASSLGTGSSGANVLTF.

The rearrangement joins TRBV5-1 to TRBJ1-1, with TRBD1 identical over 7 bases. Germline V gives CDR1 SGHRS, CDR2 YFSETQ. There are 15 residues in the CDR3. The J segment lost 7 bases and the V segment lost 0 bases, leaving 9 bases of the junction unmatched. The CDR3 DNA follows: TGCGCCAGCAGCTTGGAACGAGGGGGCAGCGGTGAAGCTTTCTTT. It is translated as CASSLERGGSGEAFF.

This clone is a singleton in its sample. V and J are TRBV28 and TRBJ1-3; D unresolved. The CDR3 loop spans 14 amino acids. CDR1 is MDHEN, CDR2 SYDVKM, per germline. The ends were cut back, 3 bases at V and 3 bases at J, with 9 bases in the middle. The CDR3 DNA is TGTGCCAGCAGTTTGGTAACAGATGGAAACACCATATATTTT. Its translation is CASSLVTDGNTIYF.

The gene calls are TRBV4-2 and TRBJ2-7; D perhaps matches TRBD2 (5 bases). V lost 5 bases to trimming and J lost 0 bases, with 11 bases between them. Germline V gene lookup returns CDR1 LGHNA and CDR2 YNFKEQ. The CDR3 spans 14 residues. CDR3 coding DNA: TGTGCCAGCAGCGAACTCGGAGGCTCCTACGAGCAGTACTTC. Amino acid sequence: CASSELGGSYEQYF.

This clone came up a few times. The V call is TRBV5-5, the J call TRBJ2-3, with D perhaps matching TRBD2 (6 bases). Germline V gene data show CDR1 as SGHKS and CDR2 as YYEKEE (reference sequence). The CDR3 has 16 amino acids. V was trimmed by 0 bases and J by 6 bases, leaving 17 bases between them. The CDR3 DNA reads as TGTGCCAGCAGCTTGGGAGGTAGCGGCCTTGGTGATACGCAGTATTTT. This encodes CASSLGGSGLGDTQYF.

CDR3 sequence (DNA): TGTGCCAGCAGTTGGAGCCCCGGGGGCTACACCTTC. Amino acids: CASSWSPGGYTF. The V gene is TRBV5-4, the J gene TRBJ1-2; D is uncertain. The CDR3 has 12 residues. The germline V and J ends were trimmed by 5 bases and 8 bases, with 13 bases remaining between them. CDR1 and CDR2 from the germline V gene are SGHNT and YYREEE (reference sequence).

The chain employs TRBV6-2 or TRBV6-3 and TRBJ2-2, with a weak D call TRBD1 (5 bases). The CDR3 covers 15 residues. The germline gives CDR1 MNHEY, CDR2 SVGEGT. Deletions cut 2 bases from V and 4 bases from J, with 11 bases between. CDR3 DNA sequence: TGTGCCAGCAGTTACGGGGCTTCGGGCACCGGGGAGCTGTTTTTT. Its translation: CASSYGASGTGELFF.

The chain is built from TRBV5-1 and TRBJ1-5; D is undetermined. Trimming shortened V by 4 bases and J by 4 bases, and 15 bases separated the two germline ends. Germline V lookup: CDR1 SGHRS, CDR2 YFSETQ. The CDR3 spans 15 residues. CDR3 amino acids: CASSPGEGRNQPQHF. CDR3 in DNA: TGCGCCAGCAGCCCCGGGGAAGGCCGGAATCAGCCCCAGCATTTT.

The rearrangement uses TRBV7-8 and TRBJ2-3, with 9 bases identical to TRBD2. This CDR3 region has 17 residues. V lost 4 bases and J lost 2; bases outside the gene matches: 10. The germline CDR1 and CDR2 sequences are SGHVS and FQNEAQ. CDR3 sequence: CASSSLGGGGVTDTQYF. CDR3 bases: TGTGCCAGCAGCTCTCTCGGTGGCGGGGGGGTCACAGATACGCAGTATTTT.

The genes are TRBV28 and TRBJ1-3; D possibly corresponds to TRBD1 (6 bases). Trimming removed 4 bases at V and 5 bases at J, with 9 bases between. CDR1 is MDHEN, CDR2 SYDVKM, per germline. This CDR3 comprises 13 residues. The CDR3 protein is CASSSGVRNTIYF. The CDR3 DNA sequence: TGTGCCAGCAGTTCAGGGGTTAGAAACACCATATATTTT.